The sequence of this T cell receptor (beta chain) was determined in a study of Ad26.COV2.S vaccination and SARS-CoV-2 variants. This CDR3 region has 16 residues. Looked up from germline, CDR1 is ENHRY and CDR2 is SYGVKD. V shed 2 bases and J 1 base; nucleotides not matched to a gene: 3. Treatment meaning: roughly 19 received Ad26.COV2.S at low or high dose, single or two shots; roughly five received placebo; per-sample allocation not given. Sample collection was performed on day 63 after the first vaccine or placebo injection. Within Boston, the person who donated was an adult of 18-55 years. This table comes from immunoSEQ multiplex PCR, and its TCRdb copy is limited to in-frame clones, with some not included. The table records about 430,000 clones, about nine tenths of them present only once.

The V call is TRBV10-3, the J call TRBJ2-3; 10 nucleotides agree with TRBD1. Material: peripheral blood, obtained in a trial of Ad26.COV2.S vaccine versus placebo. This clonotype was obtained from a person between 18 and 59 years old who received the Ad26.COV2.S COVID-19 vaccine or a placebo. The CDR3: CAISELGTGGTDTQYF. The CDR3 DNA reads as TGTGCCATCAGTGAGCTAGGGACAGGGGGCACAGATACGCAGTATTTT.